This entry lists 15 T cell receptor beta chains sequenced from one sample in a study of T-cell reconstitution after alpha-beta-depleted transplantation in children (dated by TCRdb to about 2016). Libraries were made using PCR. Sequenced using an Illumina HiSeq 2500. To normalize quantification of the TCRbeta repertoire, the TCR libraries were built with molecular barcoding that relied on unique molecular identifiers. The public reads were run again by TCRdb, first through fastp at Q25 and then through MiXCR, and only productive beta chains were kept. Rows with a matching CDR3 protein are joined into one entry that keeps the most common DNA and genes. This sample is represented by about 610,000 distinct CDR3 sequences; roughly a tenth of them were singletons. The biggest ten clones account for about 4.2% of the sample. This specimen consisted of PBMCs from the stem cell graft donor, obtained from the stem cell graft. These receptors were collected from a human donor who donated a stem cell graft to a child with acute myeloid leukemia.

The chain is built from TRBV7-8 and TRBJ2-2; 10 bases align to TRBD1. Per germline, CDR1 SGHVS and CDR2 FQNEAQ. CDR3 length: 16 amino acids. V lost 4 bases, J lost 3 bases, and 5 bases stayed unmatched. For the CDR3, the DNA is TGTGCCAGCAGCTCCTCCGGGACAGGGGACACCGGGGAGCTGTTTTTT. This gives the protein CASSSSGTGDTGELFF. Full variable domain (outside the CDR3, taken from reference TRBV7-8 and TRBJ2-2): GAGVSQSPRYKVAKRGQDVALRCDPISGHVSLFWYQQALGQGPEFLTYFQNEAQLDKSGLPSDRFFAERPEGSVSTLKIQRTQQEDSAVYLCASSSSGTGDTGELFFGEGSRLTVL.

This clonotype was detected ten times or more. The V gene is TRBV9, the J gene TRBJ2-3, with TRBD2 identical over 14 bases. CDR1 and CDR2 from the germline V gene are SGDLS and YYNGEE. J was trimmed by 4 bases and V by 3 bases; bases with no gene match: 1. This CDR3 has 15 residues. The chain's CDR3 is CASSATSGRADTQYF. The CDR3 DNA reads TGTGCCAGCAGCGCGACTAGCGGGAGGGCAGATACGCAGTATTTT.

The chain has TRBV5-4 and TRBJ2-7; the D is unclear. Germline V gene sequence: CDR1 SGHNT, CDR2 YYREEE (reference sequence). Trimming left V 0 bases short and J 6 bases short, with 19 bases between. CDR3 length: 16 residues. The CDR3 here is CASSLGPRVPFAEQYF. CDR3 coding DNA: TGTGCCAGCAGCTTGGGGCCACGGGTGCCATTCGCCGAGCAGTACTTC.

This clonotype was seen many times. V gene TRBV20-1 combines with J gene TRBJ2-5, with TRBD2 matching over 10 bases. CDR3 length equals 15 residues. Trimming cost V 6 bases and J 5 bases; bases outside gene matches: 12. Germline loops: CDR1 DFQATT, CDR2 SNEGSKA (reference sequence). CDR3 amino acids: CSAPSGRALGETQYF. DNA for the CDR3: TGCAGTGCCCCGAGCGGGAGGGCCCTCGGCGAGACCCAGTACTTC.

This clonotype turned up a few times. J is TRBJ2-7 and V is TRBV7-6; 9 bases match TRBD1. CDR3 size: 17 residues. The germline gives CDR1 SGHVS, CDR2 FNYEAQ. V lost 4 bases to trimming and J lost 3 bases; unmatched junction nucleotides: 13. For the CDR3, the DNA is TGTGCCAGCAGCTCCGAATCCCTACGGACAGGGGTCTACGAGCAGTACTTC. This sequence encodes CASSSESLRTGVYEQYF.

Only a few counts were recorded for this clonotype. This rearrangement joins TRBV11-2 to TRBJ2-7; the match to TRBD2 covers 9 bases. The CDR3 runs 14 residues. Germline CDR1 SGHAT, CDR2 FQNNGV. V was clipped by 6 bases and J by 6 bases; unmatched bases: 9. The CDR3 sequence: CASRTGLAPAEQYF. The CDR3, as DNA: TGTGCCAGCAGGACGGGACTAGCCCCCGCCGAGCAGTACTTC.

The chain carries TRBV3-1 and TRBJ2-1; a possible D gene is TRBD1 (5 bases). Per the germline V gene, CDR1 is LGHDT and CDR2 is YNNKEL (reference sequence). The germline V and J ends were trimmed by 2 bases and 10 bases, with 6 bases remaining between them. CDR3 size: 11 residues. For the CDR3, the DNA is TGTGCCAGCAGCCAACGGACAGAGCAGTTCTTC. Amino acids: CASSQRTEQFF.

This clonotype turned up a few times. V gene TRBV5-1 combines with J gene TRBJ1-1; tentative D call: TRBD1 (5 bases). V lost 6 bases, J lost 3 bases, and 15 bases lay in between. From germline, CDR1 is SGHRS and CDR2 YFSETQ. This CDR3 region has 14 residues. The CDR3, as DNA: TGCGCCAGCAACTCCGGGACCCTCTACACTGAAGCTTTCTTT. This codes for CASNSGTLYTEAFF.

The V and J genes are TRBV5-5 and TRBJ1-1, with D hard to call. Germline V CDR1 and CDR2: SGHKS, YYEKEE (reference sequence). Trimming stripped 2 bases from V and 0 bases from J, with 8 bases between. This CDR3 is 14 amino acids long. The CDR3 spells CASSFSRMNTEAFF. The CDR3 DNA sequence: TGTGCCAGCAGCTTTTCGCGGATGAACACTGAAGCTTTCTTT.

This chain connects TRBV20-1 to TRBJ2-3; D is ambiguous. In germline, CDR1 is DFQATT, CDR2 SNEGSKA (reference sequence). The length of the CDR3 is 11 residues. Trimming removed 3 bases at V and 2 bases at J, with 3 bases between. This chain's CDR3 is CSASHTDTQYF. CDR3 nucleotide sequence: TGCAGTGCTAGTCACACAGATACGCAGTATTTT.

This clonotype was counted between two and nine times. The chain is built from TRBV27 and TRBJ2-1, with 9 bases that match TRBD1. Germline lookup yields CDR1 MNHEY and CDR2 SMNVEV (reference sequence). V shed 5 bases, J shed 6 bases, and the junction held 8 bases outside the gene matches. CDR3 length equals 15 residues. The DNA of the CDR3 is TGTGCCAGCAGTAAAGGGACAGGGAGTATCAATGAGCAGTTCTTC. Translation gives CASSKGTGSINEQFF.

This clonotype was counted between two and nine times. This chain uses TRBV5-6 with TRBJ1-3; 10 bases are shared with TRBD1. J lost 4 bases, V lost 1 base, and 8 bases had no gene match. The CDR3 spans 17 residues. Germline V CDR1 and CDR2: SGHDT, YYEEEE. In DNA, the CDR3 is TGTGCCAGCAGCTTGCGGTTGGGACAGGGGCCGGGAAACACCATATATTTT. It codes for CASSLRLGQGPGNTIYF.

The chain links TRBV7-9 to TRBJ1-3; D call uncertain. Germline loops: CDR1 SEHNR, CDR2 FQNEAQ (reference sequence). There are 13 residues in the CDR3. V was trimmed by 1 base and J by 9 bases, leaving 10 bases between them. The CDR3 here is CASSLVEGGTIYF. As DNA, the CDR3 is TGTGCCAGCAGCTTAGTCGAGGGCGGCACCATATATTTT.

This clonotype has just a few counts. The chain has TRBV5-6 and TRBJ2-1, with TRBD2 as a possible D gene (6 bases). Germline loops: CDR1 SGHDT, CDR2 YYEEEE. This CDR3 is 15 amino acids long. The V and J ends lost 5 bases and 12 bases respectively, with 24 bases between them. CDR3 amino acids: CASSSPGDPNVAQFF. The CDR3 region has the DNA TGTGCCAGCAGTTCACCGGGGGACCCGAATGTGGCGCAGTTCTTC.

The chain couples TRBV7-6 to TRBJ2-1; 11 nucleotides agree with TRBD1. The V segment lost 3 bases and the J segment 9 bases; nucleotides outside the gene matches: 13. CDR3 length: 17 residues. Germline CDR1 SGHVS, CDR2 FNYEAQ. The CDR3 nucleotides read TGTGCCAGCAGCTTTGACGAGGGACAGGGGGGTAAGGCTGAGCAGTTCTTC. It specifies CASSFDEGQGGKAEQFF.